Presented here are 10 T cell receptor beta chains from one specimen sequenced in a study of blood T cell repertoires in COVID-19. TCRdb's table, derived via immunoSEQ multiplex PCR, lists solely in-frame clones and lacks some. The sample yields roughly 150,000 clones, roughly 89% seen once. Sequences were obtained from PBMCs or T cells enriched from blood (not recorded which). Receptors were obtained from a man aged 50-60 years who had recovered from COVID-19.

The chain carries TRBV19 and TRBJ1-6; 8 bases match TRBD1. Germline CDR1 reads LNHDA; CDR2 reads SQIVND (reference sequence). J lost 8 bases, V lost 6 bases, and 9 bases had no gene match. The CDR3 contains 15 residues. The CDR3 bases are TGTGCCAGTAGCTTACCGTGGACAGGGTATTCACCCCTCCACTTT. Its translation is CASSLPWTGYSPLHF.

The chain is built from TRBV4-2 and TRBJ2-1; 9 bases match TRBD1. The V segment lost 10 bases and the J segment 5 bases; nucleotides outside the gene matches: 12. The CDR3 extends over 15 amino acids. Germline CDR1 and CDR2: LGHNA and YNFKEQ. In DNA form, the CDR3 reads TGTGCCACCCTGGGCAACAGGGGGCCCAACAATGAGCAGTTCTTC. Its protein is CATLGNRGPNNEQFF.

The V and J genes are TRBV10-1 and TRBJ1-2, with 10 bases matching TRBD1. The V gene's germline CDR1 is WNHNN and CDR2 SYGVQD (reference sequence). The CDR3 has 20 amino acids. Trimming cost V 2 bases and J 0 bases; bases outside gene matches: 15. The CDR3 region has the DNA TGCGCCAGCAGTGAGCGAGCGGCGGGACAGGGGATTAGGACTAACTATGGCTACACCTTC. Its translation: CASSERAAGQGIRTNYGYTF.

The CDR3 DNA reads as TGTGCCAGCAGAGGCCTACGGGGAAGTACCGGGGAGCTGTTTTTT. Its translation is CASRGLRGSTGELFF. This chain uses TRBV2 with TRBJ2-2; D is perhaps TRBD2 (5 bases). The germline V gene encodes CDR1 SNHLY and CDR2 FYNNEI. There are 15 residues in the CDR3. Trimming took off 6 bases at V and 5 bases at J, with 16 bases between the two ends.

Only a few counts were recorded for this clone. This chain uses TRBV5-5 with TRBJ1-2; D is perhaps TRBD1 (6 bases). This CDR3 has 13 amino acids. Germline V lookup: CDR1 SGHKS, CDR2 YYEKEE (reference sequence). Trimming took off 5 bases at V and 2 bases at J, with 10 bases between the two ends. The CDR3 nucleotides are TGTGCCAGCAGGCATACAGGGAACTATGGCTACACCTTC. Translation: CASRHTGNYGYTF.

This chain connects TRBV9 to TRBJ1-3; TRBD1 agrees at 9 bases. The germline gives CDR1 SGDLS, CDR2 YYNGEE. This CDR3 contains 15 residues. Trimming at V came to 4 bases and at J to 6 bases, leaving 8 bases not matched to a gene. The CDR3 loop is CASSPPWDRENTIYF. CDR3 nucleotides: TGTGCCAGCAGCCCCCCTTGGGACAGGGAAAACACCATATATTTT.

The chain recombines TRBV7-2 with TRBJ1-6, with 9 nucleotides matching TRBD1. The CDR3 consists of 14 residues. Trimming removed 3 bases from V and 10 bases from J; junction bases left unmatched: 4. Germline V gene data show CDR1 as SGHTA and CDR2 as FQGNSA. DNA for the CDR3: TGTGCCAGCAGCTTCGGACAGGGGTGGTCACCCCTCCACTTT. Translating gives CASSFGQGWSPLHF.

This chain links TRBV7-9 with TRBJ2-2, with D perhaps matching TRBD2 (6 bases). CDR1 is SEHNR and CDR2 is FQNEAQ in the germline V gene (reference sequence). V was shortened by 2 bases and J by 1 base, with 8 bases between the two germline ends. CDR3 length equals 15 residues. In nucleotides, the CDR3 is TGTGCCAGCAGCTTATCGCGGGAGAACACCGGGGAGCTGTTTTTT. It yields the protein CASSLSRENTGELFF.

Only one count was recorded for this clone. The genes are TRBV9 and TRBJ1-2; the D is unclear. The CDR3 is 14 amino acids. Germline CDR1 and CDR2: SGDLS and YYNGEE. The V end was cut by 6 bases, the J end by 4 bases, with 16 bases between. The CDR3 region has the DNA TGTGCCAGCACCCCGGAGCTCACCTTCTATGGCTACACCTTC. Translating it yields CASTPELTFYGYTF.

This chain connects TRBV24-1 to TRBJ2-4, with 7 bases lining up with TRBD2. V was clipped by 5 bases and J by 3 bases; unmatched bases: 3. This CDR3 contains 14 residues. Per germline, CDR1 KGHDR and CDR2 SFDVKD. CDR3 sequence reads: CATSGGGDKNIQYF. In nucleotides, the CDR3 is TGTGCCACCAGTGGTGGGGGGGACAAAAACATTCAGTACTTC.